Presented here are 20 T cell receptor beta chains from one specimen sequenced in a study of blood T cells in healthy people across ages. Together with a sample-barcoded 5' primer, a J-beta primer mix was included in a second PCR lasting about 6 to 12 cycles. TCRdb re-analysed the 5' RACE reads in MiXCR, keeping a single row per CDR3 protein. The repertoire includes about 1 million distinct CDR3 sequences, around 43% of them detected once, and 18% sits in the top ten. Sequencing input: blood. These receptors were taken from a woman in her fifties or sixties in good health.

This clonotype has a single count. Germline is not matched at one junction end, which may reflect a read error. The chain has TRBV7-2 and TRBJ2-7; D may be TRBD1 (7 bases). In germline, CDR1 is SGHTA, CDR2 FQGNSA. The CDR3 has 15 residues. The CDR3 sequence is CASSLTAGGYYGQYF. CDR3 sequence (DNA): TGTGCCAGCAGCTTAACGGCAGGGGGGTATTACGGGCAGTACTTC.

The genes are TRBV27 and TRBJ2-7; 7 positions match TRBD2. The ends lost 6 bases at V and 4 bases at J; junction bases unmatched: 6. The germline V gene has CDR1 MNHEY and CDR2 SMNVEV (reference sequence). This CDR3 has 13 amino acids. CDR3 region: CASRASGEYEQYF. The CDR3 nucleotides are TGTGCCAGCAGGGCTAGCGGAGAATACGAGCAGTACTTC.

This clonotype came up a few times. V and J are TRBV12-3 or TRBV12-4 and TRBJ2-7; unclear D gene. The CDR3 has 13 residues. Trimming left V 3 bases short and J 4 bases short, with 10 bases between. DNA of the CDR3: TGTGCCAGCAGTTTGAGTAGGGTTTACGAGCAGTACTTC. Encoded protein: CASSLSRVYEQYF.

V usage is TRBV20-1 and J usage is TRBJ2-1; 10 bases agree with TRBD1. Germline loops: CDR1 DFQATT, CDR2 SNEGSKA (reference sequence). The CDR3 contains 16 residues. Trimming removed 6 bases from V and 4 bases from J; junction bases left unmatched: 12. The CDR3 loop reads CSARGETGGRYNEQFF. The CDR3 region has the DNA TGCAGTGCCCGGGGCGAGACAGGGGGCCGATACAATGAGCAGTTCTTC.

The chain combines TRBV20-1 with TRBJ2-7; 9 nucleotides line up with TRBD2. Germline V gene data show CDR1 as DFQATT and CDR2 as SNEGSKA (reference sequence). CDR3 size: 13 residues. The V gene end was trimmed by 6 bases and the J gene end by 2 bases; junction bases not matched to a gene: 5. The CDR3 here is CSAGASGTYEQYF. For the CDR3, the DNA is TGCAGTGCAGGGGCTAGCGGGACCTACGAGCAGTACTTC.

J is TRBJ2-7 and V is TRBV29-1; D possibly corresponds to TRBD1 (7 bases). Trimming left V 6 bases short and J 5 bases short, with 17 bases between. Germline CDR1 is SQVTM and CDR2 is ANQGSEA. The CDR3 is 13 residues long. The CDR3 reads CSVGGTEINEQYF. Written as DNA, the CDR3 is TGCAGCGTAGGGGGGACAGAGATTAACGAGCAGTACTTC.

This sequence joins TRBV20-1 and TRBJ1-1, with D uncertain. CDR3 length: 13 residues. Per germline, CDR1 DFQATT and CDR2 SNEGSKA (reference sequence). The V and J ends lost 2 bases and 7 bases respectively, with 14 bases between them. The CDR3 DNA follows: TGCAGTGCTAGAATTGCACTACGAGTTGAAGCTTTCTTT. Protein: CSARIALRVEAFF.

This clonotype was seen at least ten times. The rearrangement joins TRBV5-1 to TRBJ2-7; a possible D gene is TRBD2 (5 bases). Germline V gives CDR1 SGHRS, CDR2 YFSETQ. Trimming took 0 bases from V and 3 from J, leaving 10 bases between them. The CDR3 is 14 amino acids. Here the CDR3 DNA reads TGCGCCAGCAGCTTGGGCCCCGGGGACTACGAGCAGTACTTC. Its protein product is CASSLGPGDYEQYF. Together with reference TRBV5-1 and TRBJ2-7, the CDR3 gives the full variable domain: KAGVTQTPRYLIKTRGQQVTLSCSPISGHRSVSWYQQTPGQGLQFLFEYFSETQRNKGNFPGRFSGRQFSNSRSEMNVSTLELGDSALYLCASSLGPGDYEQYFGPGTRLTVT.

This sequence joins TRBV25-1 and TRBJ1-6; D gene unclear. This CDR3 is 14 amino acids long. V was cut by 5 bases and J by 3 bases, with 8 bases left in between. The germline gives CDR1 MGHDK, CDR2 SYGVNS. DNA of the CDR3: TGTGCCAGCAGTAAAACAGACTATAATTCACCCCTCCACTTT. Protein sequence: CASSKTDYNSPLHF.

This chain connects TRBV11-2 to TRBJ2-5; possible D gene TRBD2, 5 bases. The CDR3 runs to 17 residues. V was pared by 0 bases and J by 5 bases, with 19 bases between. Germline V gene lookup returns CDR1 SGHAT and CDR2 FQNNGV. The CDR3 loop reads CASSLDRSVGGGETQYF. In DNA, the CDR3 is TGTGCCAGCAGCTTAGATCGGTCCGTGGGTGGAGGCGAGACCCAGTACTTC.

As DNA, the CDR3 is TGCGGTGGCGTGACTAGCGGGAGTATAGTAGATACGCAGTATTTT. Translating gives CGGVTSGSIVDTQYF. The chain carries TRBV20-1 and TRBJ2-3; TRBD2 matches 12 bases. The CDR3 contains 15 residues. Germline V gives CDR1 DFQATT, CDR2 SNEGSKA (reference sequence).

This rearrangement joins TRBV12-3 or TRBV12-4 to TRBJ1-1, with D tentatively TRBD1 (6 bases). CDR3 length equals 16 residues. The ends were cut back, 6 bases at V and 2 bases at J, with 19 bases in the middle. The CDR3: CASSPRGGGGNTEAFF. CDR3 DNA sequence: TGTGCCAGCAGCCCCCGGGGGGGAGGGGGAAACACTGAAGCTTTCTTT.

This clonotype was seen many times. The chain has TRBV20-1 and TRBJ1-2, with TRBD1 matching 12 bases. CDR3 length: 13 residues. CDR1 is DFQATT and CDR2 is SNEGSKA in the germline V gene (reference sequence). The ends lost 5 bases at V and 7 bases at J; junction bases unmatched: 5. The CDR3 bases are TGCAGTGCTGGGACAGGGGGCGCGGGTGGCTACACCTTC. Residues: CSAGTGGAGGYTF.

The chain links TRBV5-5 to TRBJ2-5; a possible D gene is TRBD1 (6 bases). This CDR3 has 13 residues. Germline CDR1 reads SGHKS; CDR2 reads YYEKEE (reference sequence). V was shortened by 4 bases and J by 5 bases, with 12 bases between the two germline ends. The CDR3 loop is CASSPGGMETQYF. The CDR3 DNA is TGTGCCAGCAGCCCTGGGGGCATGGAGACCCAGTACTTC.

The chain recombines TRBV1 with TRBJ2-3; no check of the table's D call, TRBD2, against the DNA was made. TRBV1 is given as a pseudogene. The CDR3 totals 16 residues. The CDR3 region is CTSSQEGLAGEDTQYF. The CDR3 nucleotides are TGCACCAGCAGCCAGGAAGGACTAGCGGGAGAAGATACGCAGTATTTT.

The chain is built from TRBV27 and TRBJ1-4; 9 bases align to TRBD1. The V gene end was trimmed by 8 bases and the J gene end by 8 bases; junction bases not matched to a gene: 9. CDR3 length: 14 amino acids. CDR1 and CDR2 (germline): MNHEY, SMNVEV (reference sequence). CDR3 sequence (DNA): TGTGCCAGCGGTACCGGGACAGGGTTCGAAAAACTGTTTTTT. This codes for CASGTGTGFEKLFF.

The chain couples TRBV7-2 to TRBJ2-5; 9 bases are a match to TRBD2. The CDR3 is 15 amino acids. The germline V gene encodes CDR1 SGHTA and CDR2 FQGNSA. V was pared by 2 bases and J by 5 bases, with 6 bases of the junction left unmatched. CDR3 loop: CASSLMAGGAETQYF. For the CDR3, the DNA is TGTGCCAGCAGCTTAATGGCGGGAGGGGCTGAGACCCAGTACTTC.

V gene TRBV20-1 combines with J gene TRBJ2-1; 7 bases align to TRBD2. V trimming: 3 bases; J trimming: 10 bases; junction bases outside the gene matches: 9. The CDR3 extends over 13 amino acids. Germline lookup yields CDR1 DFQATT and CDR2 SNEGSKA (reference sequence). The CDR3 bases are TGCAGTGCTAGCCAGACTAGCTTAGGGGAGCAGTTCTTC. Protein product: CSASQTSLGEQFF.

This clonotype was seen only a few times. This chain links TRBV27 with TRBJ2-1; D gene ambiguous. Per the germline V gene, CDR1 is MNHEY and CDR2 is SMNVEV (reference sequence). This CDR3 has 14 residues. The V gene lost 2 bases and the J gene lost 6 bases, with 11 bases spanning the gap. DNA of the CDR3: TGTGCCAGCAGTTTAGGGCCGCCAGGCAATGAGCAGTTCTTC. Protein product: CASSLGPPGNEQFF.

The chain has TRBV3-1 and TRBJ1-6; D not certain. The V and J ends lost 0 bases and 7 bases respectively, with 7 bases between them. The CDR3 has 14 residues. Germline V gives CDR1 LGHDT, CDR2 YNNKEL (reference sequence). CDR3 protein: CASSQDVGNSPLHF. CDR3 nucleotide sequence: TGTGCCAGCAGCCAAGATGTAGGGAATTCACCCCTCCACTTT.